This T cell receptor beta chain was recovered during a study of technical replicates of blood from a few donors. Trimming took off 4 bases at V and 7 bases at J, with 16 bases between the two ends. CDR1 is SQVTM and CDR2 is ANQGSEA in the germline V gene. The CDR3 is 14 residues long. Assay used: immunoSEQ multiplex PCR; TCRdb lists only in-frame clones, some missing. The sample records 85,000 to 100,000 clones, over 85% being singletons. Sequencing was performed on T cells isolated from PBMCs. This sequence was found in a human donor in good health. The V and J genes are TRBV29-1 and TRBJ2-2; D perhaps matches TRBD2 (7 bases). The DNA for the CDR3 is TGCAGCGTTGGGGGAGTCGGGGGGCACGGGGAGCTGTTTTTT. This translates into CSVGGVGGHGELFF.